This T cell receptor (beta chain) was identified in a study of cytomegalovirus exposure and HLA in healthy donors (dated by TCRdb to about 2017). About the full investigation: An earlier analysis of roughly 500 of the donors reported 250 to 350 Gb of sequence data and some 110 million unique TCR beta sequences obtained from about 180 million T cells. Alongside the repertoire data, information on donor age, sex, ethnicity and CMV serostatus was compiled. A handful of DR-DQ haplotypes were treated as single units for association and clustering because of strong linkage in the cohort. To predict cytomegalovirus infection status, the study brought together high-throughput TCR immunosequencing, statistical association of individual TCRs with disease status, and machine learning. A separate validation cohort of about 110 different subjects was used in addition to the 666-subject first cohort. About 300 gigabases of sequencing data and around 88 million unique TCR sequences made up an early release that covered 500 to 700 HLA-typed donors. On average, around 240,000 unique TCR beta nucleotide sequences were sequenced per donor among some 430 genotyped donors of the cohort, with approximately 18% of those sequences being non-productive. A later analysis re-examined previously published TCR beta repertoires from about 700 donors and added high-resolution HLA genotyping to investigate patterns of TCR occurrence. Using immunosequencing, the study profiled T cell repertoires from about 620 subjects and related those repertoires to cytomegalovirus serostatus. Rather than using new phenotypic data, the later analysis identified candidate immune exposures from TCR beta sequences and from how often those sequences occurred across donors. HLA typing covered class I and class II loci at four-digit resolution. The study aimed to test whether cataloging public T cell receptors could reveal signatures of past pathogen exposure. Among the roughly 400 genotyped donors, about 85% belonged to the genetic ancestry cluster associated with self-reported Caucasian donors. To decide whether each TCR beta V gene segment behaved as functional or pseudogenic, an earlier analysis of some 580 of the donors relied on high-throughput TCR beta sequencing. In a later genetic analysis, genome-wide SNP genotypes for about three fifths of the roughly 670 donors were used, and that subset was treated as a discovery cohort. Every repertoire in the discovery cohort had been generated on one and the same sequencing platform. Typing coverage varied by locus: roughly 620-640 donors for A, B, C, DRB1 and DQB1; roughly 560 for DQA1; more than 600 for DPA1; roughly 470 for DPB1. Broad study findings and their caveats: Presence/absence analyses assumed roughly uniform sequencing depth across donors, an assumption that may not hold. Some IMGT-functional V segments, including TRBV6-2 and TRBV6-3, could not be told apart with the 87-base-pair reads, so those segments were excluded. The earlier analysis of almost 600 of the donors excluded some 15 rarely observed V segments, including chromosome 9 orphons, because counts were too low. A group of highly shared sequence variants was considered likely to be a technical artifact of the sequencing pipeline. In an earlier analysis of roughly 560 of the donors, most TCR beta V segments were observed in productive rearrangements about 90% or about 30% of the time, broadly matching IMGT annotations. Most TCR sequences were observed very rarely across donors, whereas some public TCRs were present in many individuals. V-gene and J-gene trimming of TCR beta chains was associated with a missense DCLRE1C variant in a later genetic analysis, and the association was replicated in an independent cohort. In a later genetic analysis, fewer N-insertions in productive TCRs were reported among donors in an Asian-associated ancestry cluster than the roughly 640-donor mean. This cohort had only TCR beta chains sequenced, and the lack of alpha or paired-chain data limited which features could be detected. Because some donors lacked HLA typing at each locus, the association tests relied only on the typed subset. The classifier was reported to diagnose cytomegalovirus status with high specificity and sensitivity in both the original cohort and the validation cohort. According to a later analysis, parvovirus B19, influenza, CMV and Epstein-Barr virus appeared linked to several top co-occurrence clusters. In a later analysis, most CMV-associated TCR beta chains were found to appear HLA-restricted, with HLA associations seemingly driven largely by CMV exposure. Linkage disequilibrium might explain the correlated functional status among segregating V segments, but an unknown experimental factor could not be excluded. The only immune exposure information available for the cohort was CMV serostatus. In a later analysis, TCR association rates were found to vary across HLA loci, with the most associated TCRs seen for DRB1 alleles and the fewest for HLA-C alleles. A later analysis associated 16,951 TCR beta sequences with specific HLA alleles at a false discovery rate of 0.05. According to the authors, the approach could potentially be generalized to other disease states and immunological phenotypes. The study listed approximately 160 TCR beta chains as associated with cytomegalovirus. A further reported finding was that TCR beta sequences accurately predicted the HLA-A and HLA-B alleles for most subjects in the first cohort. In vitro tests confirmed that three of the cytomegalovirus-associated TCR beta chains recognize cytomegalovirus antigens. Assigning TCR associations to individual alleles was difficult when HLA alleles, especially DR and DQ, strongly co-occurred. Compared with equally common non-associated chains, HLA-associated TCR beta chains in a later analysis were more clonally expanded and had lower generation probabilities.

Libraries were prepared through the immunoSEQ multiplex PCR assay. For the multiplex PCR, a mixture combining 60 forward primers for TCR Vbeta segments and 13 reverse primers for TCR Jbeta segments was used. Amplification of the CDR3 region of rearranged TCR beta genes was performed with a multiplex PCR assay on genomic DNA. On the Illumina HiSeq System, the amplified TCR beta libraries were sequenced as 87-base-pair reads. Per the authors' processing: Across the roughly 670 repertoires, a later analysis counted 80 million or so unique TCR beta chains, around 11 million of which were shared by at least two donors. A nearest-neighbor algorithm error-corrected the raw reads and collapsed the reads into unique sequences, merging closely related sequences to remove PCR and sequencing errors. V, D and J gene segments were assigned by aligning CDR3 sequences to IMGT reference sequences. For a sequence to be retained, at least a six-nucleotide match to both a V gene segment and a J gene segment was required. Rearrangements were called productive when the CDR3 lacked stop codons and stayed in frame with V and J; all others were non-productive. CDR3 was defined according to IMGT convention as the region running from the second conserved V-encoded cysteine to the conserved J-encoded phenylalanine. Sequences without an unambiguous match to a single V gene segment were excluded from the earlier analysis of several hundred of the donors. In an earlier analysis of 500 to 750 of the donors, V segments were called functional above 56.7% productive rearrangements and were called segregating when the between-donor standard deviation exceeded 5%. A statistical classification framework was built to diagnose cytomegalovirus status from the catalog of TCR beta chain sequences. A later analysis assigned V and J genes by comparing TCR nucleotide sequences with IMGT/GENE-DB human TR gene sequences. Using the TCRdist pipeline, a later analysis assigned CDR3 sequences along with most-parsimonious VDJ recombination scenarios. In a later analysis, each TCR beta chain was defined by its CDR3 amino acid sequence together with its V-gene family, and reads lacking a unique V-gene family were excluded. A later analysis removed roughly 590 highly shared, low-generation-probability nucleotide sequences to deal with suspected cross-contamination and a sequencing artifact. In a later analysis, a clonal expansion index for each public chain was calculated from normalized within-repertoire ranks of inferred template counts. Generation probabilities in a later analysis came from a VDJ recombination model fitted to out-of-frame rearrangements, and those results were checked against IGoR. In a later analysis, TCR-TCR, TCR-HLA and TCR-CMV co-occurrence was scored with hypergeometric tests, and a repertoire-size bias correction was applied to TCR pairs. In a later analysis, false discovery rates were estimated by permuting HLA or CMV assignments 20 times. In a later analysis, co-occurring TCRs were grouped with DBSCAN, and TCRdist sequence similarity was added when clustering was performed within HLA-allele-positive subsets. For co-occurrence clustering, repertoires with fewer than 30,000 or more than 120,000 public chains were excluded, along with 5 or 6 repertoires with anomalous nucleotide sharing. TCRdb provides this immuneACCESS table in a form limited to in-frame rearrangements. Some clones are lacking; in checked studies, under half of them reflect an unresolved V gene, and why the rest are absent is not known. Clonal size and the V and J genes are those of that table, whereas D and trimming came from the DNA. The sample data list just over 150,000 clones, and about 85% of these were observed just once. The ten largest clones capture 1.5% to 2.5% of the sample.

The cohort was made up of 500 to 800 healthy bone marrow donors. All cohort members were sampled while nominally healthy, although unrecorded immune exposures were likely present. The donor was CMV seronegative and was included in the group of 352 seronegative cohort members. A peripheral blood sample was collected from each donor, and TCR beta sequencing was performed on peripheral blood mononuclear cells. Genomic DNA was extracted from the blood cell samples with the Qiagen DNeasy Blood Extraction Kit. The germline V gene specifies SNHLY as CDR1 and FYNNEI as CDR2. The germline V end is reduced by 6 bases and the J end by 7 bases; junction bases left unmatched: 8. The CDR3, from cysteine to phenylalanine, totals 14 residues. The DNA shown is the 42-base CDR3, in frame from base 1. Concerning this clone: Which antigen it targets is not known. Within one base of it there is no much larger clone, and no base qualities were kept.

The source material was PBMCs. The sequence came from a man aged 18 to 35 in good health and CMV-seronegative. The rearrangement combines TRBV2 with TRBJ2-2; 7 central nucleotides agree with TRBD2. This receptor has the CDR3 CASRSLADIGELFF. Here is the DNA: TGTGCCAGCAGGTCTCTAGCGGATATCGGGGAGCTGTTTTTT.